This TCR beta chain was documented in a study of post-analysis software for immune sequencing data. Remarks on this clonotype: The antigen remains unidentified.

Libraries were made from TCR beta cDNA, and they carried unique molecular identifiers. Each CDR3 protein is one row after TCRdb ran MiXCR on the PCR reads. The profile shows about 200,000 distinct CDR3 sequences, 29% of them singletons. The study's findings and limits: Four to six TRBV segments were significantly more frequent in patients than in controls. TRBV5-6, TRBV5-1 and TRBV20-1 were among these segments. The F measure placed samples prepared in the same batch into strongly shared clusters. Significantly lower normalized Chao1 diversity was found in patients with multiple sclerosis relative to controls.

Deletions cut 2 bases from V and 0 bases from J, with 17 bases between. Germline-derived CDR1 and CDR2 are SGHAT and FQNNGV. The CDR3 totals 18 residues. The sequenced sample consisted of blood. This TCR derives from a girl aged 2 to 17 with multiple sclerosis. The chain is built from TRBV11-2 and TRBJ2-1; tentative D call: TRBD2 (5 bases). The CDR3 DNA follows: TGTGCCAGCAGCTTAAGAGGGATCGGGGTCCGCTCCTACAATGAGCAGTTCTTC. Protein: CASSLRGIGVRSYNEQFF.